Each of the 20 T cell receptor beta chains below was sequenced from the same sample in a study of blood T cell repertoires in COVID-19. Data came from immunoSEQ multiplex PCR; TCRdb stores just in-frame clones and leaves some out. The sample shows 650,000 to 800,000 clones, approximately 90% of them seen only once. The sample taken for sequencing was peripheral blood. The receptors stem from a young woman with acute or convalescent COVID-19.

This clone has a handful of counts. The rearrangement links TRBV6-5 to TRBJ2-2; D not resolved. Germline CDR1 and CDR2: MNHEY and SVGAGI. V was pared by 7 bases and J by 6 bases, with 12 bases between. The CDR3 runs 13 residues. Here the CDR3 reads CASILAVPGELFF. The CDR3 DNA sequence: TGTGCCAGCATCTTGGCGGTCCCCGGGGAGCTGTTTTTT.

The chain is built from TRBV2 and TRBJ1-2; a possible D gene is TRBD1 (5 bases). Looked up from germline, CDR1 is SNHLY and CDR2 is FYNNEI. The V end lost 2 bases, the J end lost 2 bases, and 18 bases lay between the germline ends. The CDR3 runs 17 residues. CDR3 region: CASSENSWAGRNYGYTF. CDR3 DNA: TGTGCCAGCAGTGAAAATTCTTGGGCAGGGAGGAACTATGGCTACACCTTC.

As regards this clone: The sample holds other DNA sequences that translate to the same CDR3. The rearrangement uses TRBV27 and TRBJ2-7; a weak D match, TRBD1 (6 bases). The V and J ends lost 3 bases and 4 bases respectively, with 10 bases between them. Germline V gives CDR1 MNHEY, CDR2 SMNVEV (reference sequence). CDR3 length: 13 residues. The CDR3 region is CASSFPGAYEQYF. The CDR3 DNA sequence: TGTGCCAGCAGTTTCCCAGGGGCTTACGAGCAGTACTTC.

The chain couples TRBV7-9 to TRBJ1-6; D might be TRBD1 (6 bases). CDR1 is SEHNR and CDR2 is FQNEAQ in the germline V gene (reference sequence). CDR3 length equals 15 residues. Trimming cost V 4 bases and J 7 bases, with 14 bases left between them. The DNA for the CDR3 is TGTGCCAGCAGCTACAGAGCTACAGGGAATTCACCCCTCCACTTT. This gives the protein CASSYRATGNSPLHF.

This clone was detected once. The chain has TRBV4-1 and TRBJ1-2, with 9 bases matching TRBD1. The length of the CDR3 is 13 residues. V lost 6 bases and J lost 5; bases outside the gene matches: 4. Germline lookup yields CDR1 MGHRA and CDR2 YSYEKL. As DNA, the CDR3 is TGCGCCAGCAGAACAGGGGGCTCTTATGGCTACACCTTC. This encodes CASRTGGSYGYTF.

This clone was seen a few times. The chain is built from TRBV27 and TRBJ1-2, with TRBD1 matching 9 bases. The V and J ends lost 3 bases and 4 bases, in that order; junction bases with no gene match: 6. Germline lookup yields CDR1 MNHEY and CDR2 SMNVEV (reference sequence). CDR3 size: 15 residues. The CDR3 protein is CASSFSGTGSYGYTF. The CDR3 coding sequence is TGTGCCAGCAGTTTCTCCGGGACAGGGTCCTATGGCTACACCTTC.

This chain joins TRBV4-3 and TRBJ1-1, with D perhaps matching TRBD1 (5 bases). CDR3 length: 12 amino acids. The ends were cut back, 0 bases at V and 12 bases at J, with 11 bases in the middle. Germline CDR1 and CDR2: LGHNA and YSLEER. CDR3 loop: CASSQDSRESFF. CDR3 coding DNA: TGCGCCAGCAGCCAAGATTCCAGGGAATCTTTCTTT.

This sequence joins TRBV5-1 and TRBJ2-5; maybe TRBD1 (6 bases). Trimming pared 3 bases from V and 1 base from J, leaving 10 bases between. There are 14 residues in the CDR3. Germline assignment: CDR1 SGHRS and CDR2 YFSETQ. CDR3 sequence: CASSSPGAQETQYF. The CDR3 DNA is TGCGCCAGCAGCTCCCCAGGGGCCCAAGAGACCCAGTACTTC.

This chain joins TRBV7-8 and TRBJ1-5; D not resolved. Trimming cost V 1 base and J 4 bases, with 11 bases left between them. CDR1 is SGHVS, CDR2 FQNEAQ, per germline. The CDR3 runs to 15 residues. CDR3 sequence (DNA): TGTGCCAGCAGCTTAGGCTTGGCAGTTAATCAGCCCCAGCATTTT. As protein: CASSLGLAVNQPQHF.

The chain is built from TRBV25-1 and TRBJ1-1, with 11 bases matching TRBD1. The CDR3 is 16 amino acids. V lost 4 bases, J lost 5 bases, and 9 bases stayed unmatched. Germline CDR1 reads MGHDK; CDR2 reads SYGVNS. CDR3 region: CASSGGQGAVRTEAFF. DNA for the CDR3: TGTGCCAGCAGTGGTGGACAGGGGGCAGTTCGGACTGAAGCTTTCTTT.

DNA for the CDR3: TGTGCCAGCAGCTCGACAGGGACACGGAATCAGCCCCAGCATTTT. Protein: CASSSTGTRNQPQHF. The chain joins TRBV11-2 to TRBJ1-5; 7 bases align to TRBD1. Per germline, CDR1 SGHAT and CDR2 FQNNGV. This CDR3 spans 15 amino acids. The V gene end was trimmed by 4 bases and the J gene end by 4 bases; junction bases not matched to a gene: 7.

This clone was detected only a few times. The J gene is TRBJ1-5, the V gene TRBV7-9; D gene ambiguous. V lost 4 bases to trimming and J lost 5 bases, with 12 bases between them. This CDR3 contains 14 residues. Germline V lookup: CDR1 SEHNR, CDR2 FQNEAQ (reference sequence). The CDR3 protein is CASSSLTPDQPQHF. CDR3 in DNA: TGTGCCAGCAGCTCGCTTACGCCGGATCAGCCCCAGCATTTT.

The chain recombines TRBV19 with TRBJ1-1; D is unresolved. The length of the CDR3 is 14 residues. V was cut by 1 base and J by 1 base, with 7 bases left in between. In germline, CDR1 is LNHDA, CDR2 SQIVND (reference sequence). The CDR3 loop reads CASSIGTQNTEAFF. The DNA for the CDR3 is TGTGCCAGTAGTATAGGGACTCAGAACACTGAAGCTTTCTTT.

The chain combines TRBV11-3 with TRBJ2-1; 10 bases line up with TRBD2. The CDR3 has 16 residues. V shed 2 bases and J 4 bases; nucleotides not matched to a gene: 5. Germline V lookup: CDR1 SGHNT, CDR2 YENEEA. The CDR3 region is CASSLSLAGKYNEQFF. The CDR3 bases are TGTGCCAGCAGCTTATCACTAGCGGGGAAATACAATGAGCAGTTCTTC.

This sequence joins TRBV2 and TRBJ2-2, with 7 positions matching TRBD2. V lost 6 bases and J lost 0; bases outside the gene matches: 1. Germline lookup yields CDR1 SNHLY and CDR2 FYNNEI. The CDR3 spans 14 residues. The CDR3, as DNA: TGTGCCAGCAGACTAGCGACGAACACCGGGGAGCTGTTTTTT. Its protein product is CASRLATNTGELFF.

J is TRBJ1-2 and V is TRBV19, with D hard to call. V gave up 5 bases and J gave up 4 bases, with 11 bases separating them. This CDR3 region has 13 residues. Germline CDR1 LNHDA, CDR2 SQIVND (reference sequence). The CDR3 is CASSPGEVYGYTF. CDR3 sequence (DNA): TGTGCCAGTAGTCCCGGGGAGGTCTATGGCTACACCTTC.

This chain uses TRBV28 with TRBJ2-7; possible D gene TRBD1, 6 bases. The CDR3 spans 14 residues. V lost 6 bases, J lost 3 bases, and 15 bases lay in between. Per germline, CDR1 MDHEN and CDR2 SYDVKM. The CDR3 nucleotides read TGTGCCAGCAGCTCAACTACAGGGTTCTACGAGCAGTACTTC. It is translated as CASSSTTGFYEQYF.

V and J are TRBV25-1 and TRBJ1-3; D call uncertain. The CDR3 totals 15 residues. V lost 8 bases, J lost 0 bases, and 14 bases lay in between. The V gene's germline CDR1 is MGHDK and CDR2 SYGVNS. The CDR3 sequence is CASSKAGPSGNTIYF. CDR3 nucleotide sequence: TGTGCCAGCTCAAAGGCGGGCCCCTCTGGAAACACCATATATTTT.

V is TRBV24-1 and J is TRBJ2-6; TRBD1 agrees at 9 bases. V lost 9 bases, J lost 2 bases, and 4 bases stayed unmatched. The CDR3 has 15 residues. The germline V gene encodes CDR1 KGHDR and CDR2 SFDVKD. In DNA form, the CDR3 reads TGTGCCACCTCTACAGGGGGCGCTGGGGCCAACGTCCTGACTTTC. The encoded protein is CATSTGGAGANVLTF.

This chain links TRBV7-6 with TRBJ2-7; 11 bases align to TRBD1. Germline V gene data show CDR1 as SGHVS and CDR2 as FNYEAQ. The J segment lost 4 bases and the V segment lost 4 bases, leaving 15 bases of the junction unmatched. This CDR3 is 18 amino acids long. The CDR3 nucleotides are TGTGCCAGCAGCTCGCAAATGGCTTCGGGGACAGGGGGTTACGAGCAGTACTTC. Translated, it gives CASSSQMASGTGGYEQYF.